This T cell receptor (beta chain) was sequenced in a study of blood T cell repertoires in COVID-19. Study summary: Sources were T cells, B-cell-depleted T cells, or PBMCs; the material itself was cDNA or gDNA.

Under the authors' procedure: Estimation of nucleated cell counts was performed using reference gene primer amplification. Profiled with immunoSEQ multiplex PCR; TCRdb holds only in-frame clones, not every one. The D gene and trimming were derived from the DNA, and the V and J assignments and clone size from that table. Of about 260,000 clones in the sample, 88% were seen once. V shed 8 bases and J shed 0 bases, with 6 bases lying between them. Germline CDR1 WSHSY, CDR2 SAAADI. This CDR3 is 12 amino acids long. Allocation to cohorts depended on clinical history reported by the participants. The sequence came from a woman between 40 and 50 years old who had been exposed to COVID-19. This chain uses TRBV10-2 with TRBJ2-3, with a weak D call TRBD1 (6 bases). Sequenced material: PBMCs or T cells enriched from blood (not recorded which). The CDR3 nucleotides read TGCGCCAGCGGACAGAGCACAGATACGCAGTATTTT. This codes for CASGQSTDTQYF.